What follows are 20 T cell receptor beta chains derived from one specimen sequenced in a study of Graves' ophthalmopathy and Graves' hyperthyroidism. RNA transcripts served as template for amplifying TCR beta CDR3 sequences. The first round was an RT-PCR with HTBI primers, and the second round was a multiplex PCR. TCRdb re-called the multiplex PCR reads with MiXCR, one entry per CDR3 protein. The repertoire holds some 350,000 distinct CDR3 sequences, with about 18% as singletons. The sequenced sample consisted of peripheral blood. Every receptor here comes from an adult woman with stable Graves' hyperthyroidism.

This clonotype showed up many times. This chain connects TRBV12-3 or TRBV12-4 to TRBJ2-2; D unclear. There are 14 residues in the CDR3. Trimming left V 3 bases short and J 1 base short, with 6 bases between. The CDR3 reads CASSFWGNTGELFF. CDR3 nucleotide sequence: TGTGCCAGCAGTTTCTGGGGGAACACCGGGGAGCTGTTTTTT.

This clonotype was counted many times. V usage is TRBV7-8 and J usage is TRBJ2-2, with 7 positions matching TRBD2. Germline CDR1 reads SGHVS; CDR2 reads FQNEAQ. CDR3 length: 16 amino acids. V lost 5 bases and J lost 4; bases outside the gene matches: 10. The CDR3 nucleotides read TGTGCCAGCAGCCCGGGCGGGGGATGGAGCACCGGGGAGCTGTTTTTT. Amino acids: CASSPGGGWSTGELFF.

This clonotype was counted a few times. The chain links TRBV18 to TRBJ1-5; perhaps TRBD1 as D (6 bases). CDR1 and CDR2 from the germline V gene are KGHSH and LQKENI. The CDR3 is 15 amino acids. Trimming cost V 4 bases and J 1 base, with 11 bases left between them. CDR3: CASSQGGLSNQPQHF. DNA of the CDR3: TGTGCCAGCTCACAAGGGGGTTTGAGCAATCAGCCCCAGCATTTT.

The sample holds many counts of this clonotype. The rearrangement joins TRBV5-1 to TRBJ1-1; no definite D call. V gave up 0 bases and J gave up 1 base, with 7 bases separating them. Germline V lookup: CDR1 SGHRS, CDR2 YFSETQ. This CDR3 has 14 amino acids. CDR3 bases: TGCGCCAGCAGCTTGGACGCGGGGAACACTGAAGCTTTCTTT. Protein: CASSLDAGNTEAFF. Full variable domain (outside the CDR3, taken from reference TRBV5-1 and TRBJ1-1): KAGVTQTPRYLIKTRGQQVTLSCSPISGHRSVSWYQQTPGQGLQFLFEYFSETQRNKGNFPGRFSGRQFSNSRSEMNVSTLELGDSALYLCASSLDAGNTEAFFGQGTRLTVV.

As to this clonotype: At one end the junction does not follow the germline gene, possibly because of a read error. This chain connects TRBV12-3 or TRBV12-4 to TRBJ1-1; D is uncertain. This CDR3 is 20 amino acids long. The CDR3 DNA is TGTGCCAGCAGTTTCAACAACCGCCGGGCGGTGGGGTCTGAAAGGACTGAAGCATTCTTT. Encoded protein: CASSFNNRRAVGSERTEAFF.

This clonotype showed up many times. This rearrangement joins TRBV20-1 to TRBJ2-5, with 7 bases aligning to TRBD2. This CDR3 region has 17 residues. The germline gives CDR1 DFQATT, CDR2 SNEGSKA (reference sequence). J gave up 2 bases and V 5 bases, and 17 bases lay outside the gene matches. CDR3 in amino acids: CSAHNLADPTKQETQYF. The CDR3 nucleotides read TGCAGTGCTCACAACCTAGCGGACCCGACTAAACAAGAGACCCAGTACTTC.

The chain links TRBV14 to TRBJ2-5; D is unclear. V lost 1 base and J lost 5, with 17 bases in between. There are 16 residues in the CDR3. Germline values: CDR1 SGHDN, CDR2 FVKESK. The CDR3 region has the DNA TGTGCCAGCAGCCAAGTGGGCACGGGCCTCGTGGAGACCCAGTACTTC. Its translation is CASSQVGTGLVETQYF.

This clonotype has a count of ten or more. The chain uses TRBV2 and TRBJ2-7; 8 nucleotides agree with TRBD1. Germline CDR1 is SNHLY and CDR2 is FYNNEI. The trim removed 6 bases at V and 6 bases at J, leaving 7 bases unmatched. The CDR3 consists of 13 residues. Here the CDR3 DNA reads TGTGCCAGCAGCGCAGGGGGCGGCAGCGAGCAGTACTTC. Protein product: CASSAGGGSEQYF.

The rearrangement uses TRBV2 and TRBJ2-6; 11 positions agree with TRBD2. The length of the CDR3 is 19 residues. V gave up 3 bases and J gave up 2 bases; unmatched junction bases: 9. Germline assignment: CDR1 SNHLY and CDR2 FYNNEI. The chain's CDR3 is CASSDPGLAVRTGANVLTF. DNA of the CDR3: TGTGCCAGCAGTGACCCGGGACTAGCGGTGAGAACTGGGGCCAACGTCCTGACTTTC.

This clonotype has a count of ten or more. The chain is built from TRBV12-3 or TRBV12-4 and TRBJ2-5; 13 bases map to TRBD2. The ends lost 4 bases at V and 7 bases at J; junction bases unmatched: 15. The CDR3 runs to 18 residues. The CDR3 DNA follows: TGTGCCAGCAGTTATGGTTACGGACTAGCGGGAGTAAGAAGGACCCAGTACTTC. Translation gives CASSYGYGLAGVRRTQYF.

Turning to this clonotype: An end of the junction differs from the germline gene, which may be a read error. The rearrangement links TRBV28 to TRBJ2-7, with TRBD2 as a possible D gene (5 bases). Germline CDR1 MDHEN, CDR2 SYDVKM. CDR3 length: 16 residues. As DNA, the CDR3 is TGTGCCAGCAGTTTAGGGGTACTAGTAGTCTCCTACGATCAGTACTTC. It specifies CASSLGVLVVSYDQYF.

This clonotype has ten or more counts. The CDR3 nucleotides read TGTGCCTGGACCCTACCTCGGACTAGCCGTACCTACGAGCAGTACTTC. The encoded protein is CAWTLPRTSRTYEQYF. The rearrangement joins TRBV30 to TRBJ2-7, with 8 nucleotides matching TRBD2. The CDR3 has 16 residues. Germline CDR1 reads GTSNPN; CDR2 reads SVGIG (reference sequence). V shed 4 bases and J 2 bases; nucleotides not matched to a gene: 13.

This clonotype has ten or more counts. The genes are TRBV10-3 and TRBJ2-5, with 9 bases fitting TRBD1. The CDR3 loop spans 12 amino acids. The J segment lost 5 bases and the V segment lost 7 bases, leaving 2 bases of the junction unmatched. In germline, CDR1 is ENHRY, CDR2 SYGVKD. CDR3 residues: CAIKGTGETQYF. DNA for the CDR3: TGTGCCATCAAGGGGACAGGGGAGACCCAGTACTTC.

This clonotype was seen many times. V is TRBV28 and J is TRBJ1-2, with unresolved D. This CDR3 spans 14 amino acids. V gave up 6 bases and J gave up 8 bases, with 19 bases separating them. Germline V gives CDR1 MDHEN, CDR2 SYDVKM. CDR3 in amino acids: CASSPAVQRDGYTF. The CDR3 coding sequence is TGTGCCAGCAGCCCCGCCGTTCAAAGAGACGGCTACACCTTC.

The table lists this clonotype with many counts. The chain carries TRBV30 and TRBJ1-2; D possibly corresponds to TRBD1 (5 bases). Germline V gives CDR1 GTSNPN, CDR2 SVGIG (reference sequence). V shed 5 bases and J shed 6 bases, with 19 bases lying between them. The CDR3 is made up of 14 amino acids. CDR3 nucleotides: TGTGCCTGGGTCATGCGCGGGGGTAGAGATGGCTACACCTTC. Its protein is CAWVMRGGRDGYTF.

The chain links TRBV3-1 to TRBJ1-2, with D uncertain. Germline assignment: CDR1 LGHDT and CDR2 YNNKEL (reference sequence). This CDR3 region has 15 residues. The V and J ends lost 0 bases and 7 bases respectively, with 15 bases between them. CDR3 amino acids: CASSQDRFMPSGYTF. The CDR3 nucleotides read TGTGCCAGCAGCCAAGACCGTTTTATGCCGAGTGGCTACACCTTC.

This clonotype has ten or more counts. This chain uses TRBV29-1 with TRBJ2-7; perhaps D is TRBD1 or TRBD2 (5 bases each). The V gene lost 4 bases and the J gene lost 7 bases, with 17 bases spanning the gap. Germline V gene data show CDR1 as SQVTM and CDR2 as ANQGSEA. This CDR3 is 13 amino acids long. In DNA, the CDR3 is TGCAGCGTTGTCACCGGGGCTCTACGGGAGCAGTACTTC. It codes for CSVVTGALREQYF.

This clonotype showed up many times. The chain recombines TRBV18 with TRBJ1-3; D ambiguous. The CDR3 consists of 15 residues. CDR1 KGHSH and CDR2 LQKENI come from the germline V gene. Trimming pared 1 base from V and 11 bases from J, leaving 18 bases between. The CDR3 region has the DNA TGTGCCAGCTCACCACGTTGGGAGCTCCATTCCTCCATATATTTT. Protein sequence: CASSPRWELHSSIYF.

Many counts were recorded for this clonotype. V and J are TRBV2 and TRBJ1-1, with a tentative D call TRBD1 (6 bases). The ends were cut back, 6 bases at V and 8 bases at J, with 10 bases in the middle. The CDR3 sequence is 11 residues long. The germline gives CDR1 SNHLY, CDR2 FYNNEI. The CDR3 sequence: CASRWGHEAFF. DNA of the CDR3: TGTGCCAGCAGATGGGGACACGAAGCTTTCTTT.

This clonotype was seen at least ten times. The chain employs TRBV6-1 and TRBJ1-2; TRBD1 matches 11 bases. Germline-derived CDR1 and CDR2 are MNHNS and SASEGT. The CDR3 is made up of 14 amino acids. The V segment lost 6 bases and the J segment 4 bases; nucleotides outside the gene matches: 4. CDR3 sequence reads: CASRPGQGVYGYTF. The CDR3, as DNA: TGTGCCAGCAGACCGGGACAGGGGGTCTATGGCTACACCTTC.